This TCR beta chain was found in a study of blood T cell repertoires in COVID-19. The germline gives CDR1 KGHSH, CDR2 LQKENI. This CDR3 region has 15 residues. Trimming took 3 bases from V and 2 from J, leaving 8 bases between them. Using immunoSEQ multiplex PCR, the repertoire was profiled, and TCRdb retains in-frame clones only, with some absent. The data show 53,000 or so clones, about 80% seen once. This clone was detected a few times. Sequencing was performed on peripheral blood. The sequence was collected from a man aged 60 to 75 with acute or convalescent COVID-19. The chain combines TRBV18 with TRBJ1-6; D is undetermined. The CDR3: CASSPDNPYNSPLHF. CDR3 in DNA: TGTGCCAGCTCACCCGACAATCCCTATAATTCACCCCTCCACTTT.